A selection of T cell receptor beta chains follows, all from one sample in a study of T cells after posttransplantation cyclophosphamide. Produced via immunoSEQ multiplex PCR; TCRdb's table is partial and in-frame only. The sample holds under 8,000 clones, just over 90% seen once. Sequenced material: PBMCs, taken around 1,300 days after allogeneic stem cell transplant with posttransplant cyclophosphamide. The receptors derive from a female patient in her fifties who received an allogeneic stem cell transplant from a related donor, was CMV-positive, and had no GVHD. Some T cells may be supplied by the graft donor. Both conserved end residues are part of each CDR3. The D gene is left open where the match is weak. Rows may omit the clone size; those that give it use once, few, many or a size class.

TRBV5-8	TRBD1	TRBJ2-1	-	CASSLEGTGGYNEQFF	TGTGCCAGCAGCTTGGAGGGGACAGGGGGGTACAATGAGCAGTTCTTC
TRBV10-2	TRBD2	TRBJ2-7	-	CASSAVLAGGPVPYEQYF	TGCGCCAGCAGTGCTGTCCTAGCGGGAGGGCCGGTACCCTACGAGCAGTACTTC
TRBV5-1	-	TRBJ2-3	-	CASSLDSTDTQYF	TGCGCCAGCAGCTTGGACTCCACAGATACGCAGTATTTT
TRBV11-2	TRBD2	TRBJ2-7	-	CASSLGTRVPYEQYF	TGTGCCAGCAGCCTCGGGACTAGGGTACCCTACGAGCAGTACTTC
TRBV29-1	TRBD1	TRBJ2-5	-	CSVHQGARGTQYF	TGCAGCGTTCATCAGGGGGCGAGGGGGACCCAGTACTTC
TRBV28	-	TRBJ1-4	-	CASSFWGLNEKLFF	TGTGCCAGCAGTTTCTGGGGGCTTAATGAAAAACTGTTTTTT
TRBV19	-	TRBJ2-1	-	CASSGDLYNEQFF	TGTGCCAGTAGTGGGGACTTATACAATGAGCAGTTCTTC
TRBV9	-	TRBJ2-3	few	CASGGQDTQYF	TGTGCCAGCGGTGGACAAGATACGCAGTATTTT
TRBV2	-	TRBJ1-1	-	CASRGGGRTEAFF	TGTGCCAGCAGGGGGGGCGGGAGGACTGAAGCTTTCTTT
TRBV2	TRBD1	TRBJ1-3	few	CASSEGQGSGNTIYF	TGTGCCAGCAGTGAAGGACAGGGCTCTGGAAACACCATATATTTT